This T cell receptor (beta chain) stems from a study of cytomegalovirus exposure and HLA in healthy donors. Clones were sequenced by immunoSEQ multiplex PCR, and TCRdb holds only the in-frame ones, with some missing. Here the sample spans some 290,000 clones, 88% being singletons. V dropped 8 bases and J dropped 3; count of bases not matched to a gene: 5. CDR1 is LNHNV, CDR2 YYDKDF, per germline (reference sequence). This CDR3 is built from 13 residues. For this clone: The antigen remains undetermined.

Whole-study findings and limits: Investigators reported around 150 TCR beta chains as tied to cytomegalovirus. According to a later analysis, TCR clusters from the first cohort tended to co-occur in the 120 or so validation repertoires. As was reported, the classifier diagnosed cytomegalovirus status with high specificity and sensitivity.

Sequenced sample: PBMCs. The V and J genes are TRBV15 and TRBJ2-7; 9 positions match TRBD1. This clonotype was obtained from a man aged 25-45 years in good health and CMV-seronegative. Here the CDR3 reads CATAEGQGYEQYF. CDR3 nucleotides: TGTGCCACCGCTGAGGGACAGGGCTACGAGCAGTACTTC.